These 2 T cell receptor beta chains were all obtained from the same sample, sequenced in a study of identical twins (dated by TCRdb to the mid-2010s). Library prep was done by 5' RACE. Sequencing used an Illumina HiSeq 2000. TCRdb reran the public reads through fastp at Q25 and MiXCR, keeping productive beta chains. Every CDR3 protein is listed once, alongside the most common genes and DNA of its rows. For this sample there are approximately 1.8 million distinct CDR3 sequences; about 30% appear just once. Clones ranked in the top ten supply about 0.3% of the sample. Sequences were obtained from cord blood. The origin of the receptors is a newborn girl in good health.

This rearrangement joins TRBV25-1 to TRBJ1-6; a possible D gene is TRBD1 (6 bases). CDR1 is MGHDK, CDR2 SYGVNS, per germline. This CDR3 region has 13 residues. Trimming removed 6 bases from V and 7 bases from J, with 10 bases in between. For the CDR3, the DNA is TGTGCCAGCAGACAGGGCATGAATTCACCCCTCCACTTT. This sequence encodes CASRQGMNSPLHF.

This chain connects TRBV4-2 to TRBJ1-1, with D possibly TRBD1 on 5 matching bases. Germline CDR1 LGHNA, CDR2 YNFKEQ. Deletions cut 0 bases from V and 6 bases from J, with 11 bases between. The CDR3 loop spans 14 amino acids. CDR3 sequence reads: CASSQDKGWAEAFF. The CDR3 bases are TGTGCCAGCAGCCAAGATAAGGGGTGGGCTGAAGCTTTCTTT.